The clone carrying this TCR beta chain was counted once. What it binds is not known. The sample belongs to a study of T cell responses to AZD1222 COVID-19 vaccine. TCRdb's table, derived via immunoSEQ multiplex PCR, lists solely in-frame clones and lacks some. This table holds 100,000 to 150,000 clones, about 89% found once. Whole-study results and caveats: CD4 TCRs linked to vaccination spanned spike, dominating at 160-218 and 743-854. Among the donors, most were white British and more were female, and clonal diversity was possibly underestimated. At study baseline, merely roughly 6 AZD1222 recipients were seropositive.

The V and J ends lost 5 bases and 9 bases, in that order; junction bases with no gene match: 10. This CDR3 has 15 residues. CDR1 and CDR2 from the germline V gene are MNHEY and SMNVEV (reference sequence). The source of this sequence is an adult in good health. V gene TRBV27 combines with J gene TRBJ2-1, with 10 bases fitting TRBD2. The sample here was peripheral blood, taken on day 0 of AZD1222 vaccination. For the CDR3, the DNA is TGTGCCAGCAGTCCCCTCAAAGCGGGAGGGTCTGAGCAGTTCTTC. This translates into CASSPLKAGGSEQFF.